This T cell receptor beta chain was captured by sequencing in a study of monozygotic twins with inflammatory bowel disease. General study points: Immunosuppressive treatment differences may have increased patient repertoire variability.

In germline, CDR1 is SGHRS, CDR2 YFSETQ. The CDR3 contains 14 residues. Skipping T cell sorting, the study isolated total RNA directly from whole blood. Nested amplification of TCRalpha and TCRbeta cDNA involved two PCRs of approximately 17 and 9 cycles. From the 5' RACE reads, TCRdb lists one entry per CDR3 protein and no DNA. The specimen's table records 300,000 to 400,000 distinct CDR3 sequences. Remarks on this clonotype: Its antigen remains unknown.

This chain links TRBV5-1 with TRBJ2-4; TCRdb gives TRBD1 as the D gene, but with no DNA this cannot be confirmed. The specimen was blood. The clonotype was recovered from a human donor with ulcerative colitis or Crohn's disease, or a healthy co-twin of an affected twin (not recorded which). CDR3 amino acids: CASSLGQTGNIQYF.